The rows below give T cell receptor beta chains drawn from one sample of a study of shared clonotypes between healthy human individuals. Sequencing was performed with immunoSEQ multiplex PCR; in TCRdb, only in-frame clones are kept and a portion is missing. The table has around 1,900,000 clones, 93% seen once; the top ten hold approximately 1.7%. Input material: naive CD8+ T cells from PBMCs. Receptors were obtained from a man aged 18 to 30 in good health. Some clones in this sample may be carry-over from other donors' samples. Both conserved end residues are part of each CDR3. D genes are given only for firm matches. For some rows the clone size is stated as once, few or many, or as a class when expanded; others skip it.

D gene	J gene	clone size	V gene	CDR3 protein	CDR3 DNA
TRBD2	TRBJ2-7	-	TRBV9	CASSVGSGRGYEQYF	TGTGCCAGCAGCGTAGGGAGCGGGAGAGGGTACGAGCAGTACTTC
-	TRBJ1-2	-	TRBV1	CTSSQDERQQGFGYTF	TGCACCAGCAGCCAAGATGAAAGACAGCAAGGGTTTGGCTACACCTTC
-	TRBJ2-1	-	TRBV27	CASRPQGFTYNEQFF	TGTGCCAGCAGACCTCAGGGTTTCACCTACAATGAGCAGTTCTTC
TRBD1	TRBJ1-1	-	TRBV4-1	CASSQSDREPMNTEAFF	TGCGCCAGCAGCCAATCCGACAGGGAACCCATGAACACTGAAGCTTTCTTT
TRBD1	TRBJ1-4	-	TRBV27	CASSNTGDLKFNEKLFF	TGTGCCAGCAGTAACACAGGGGATCTTAAGTTTAATGAAAAACTGTTTTTT
TRBD1	TRBJ2-7	-	TRBV25-1	CASSPYRGGEQYF	TGTGCCAGCAGTCCTTACAGGGGCGGCGAGCAGTACTTC
TRBD2	TRBJ2-7	-	TRBV27	CASSLRGGGRSGYEQYF	TGTGCCAGCAGTTTAAGGGGCGGGGGACGATCGGGATACGAGCAGTACTTC
-	TRBJ2-7	-	TRBV5-1	CASSSPRDLAYEQYF	TGCGCCAGCAGTTCTCCCCGGGACTTGGCCTACGAGCAGTACTTC
TRBD2	TRBJ2-1	-	TRBV2	CASTAETSGSRNEQFF	TGTGCCAGCACCGCGGAGACTAGCGGGAGTAGGAATGAGCAGTTCTTC
-	TRBJ2-7	-	TRBV30	CAWGVPTGQYF	TGTGCCTGGGGCGTCCCGACCGGGCAGTACTTC
-	TRBJ2-2	-	TRBV9	CASSVLAGENTGELFF	TGTGCCAGCAGCGTCTTGGCAGGAGAAAACACCGGGGAGCTGTTTTTT
-	TRBJ2-7	-	TRBV27	CASSLTRWAGEQYF	TGTGCCAGCAGTTTGACCCGATGGGCTGGCGAGCAGTACTTC
-	TRBJ2-2	-	TRBV6-5	CASSQRVYGELFF	TGTGCCAGCAGTCAAAGGGTTTACGGGGAGCTGTTTTTT
-	TRBJ2-4	-	TRBV4-1	CASSPLGGLKDIQYF	TGCGCCAGCAGCCCCCTTGGGGGTCTCAAGGACATTCAGTACTTC
-	TRBJ2-2	-	TRBV9	CASSVARGRAGELFF	TGTGCCAGCAGCGTAGCTCGGGGCAGGGCCGGGGAGCTGTTTTTT
-	TRBJ2-1	once	TRBV6-5	CASSYLERWDEQFF	TGTGCCAGCAGTTACTTAGAGAGGTGGGATGAGCAGTTCTTC
TRBD2	TRBJ2-1	-	TRBV4-1	CASSQDIREGLGEQFF	TGCGCCAGCAGCCAAGATATTCGGGAGGGCCTCGGTGAGCAGTTCTTC
-	TRBJ1-4	-	TRBV28	CASSLVWGGEKLFF	TGTGCCAGCAGTTTAGTTTGGGGGGGTGAAAAACTGTTTTTT
-	TRBJ1-4	-	TRBV11-2	CASSLVGTVFEKLFF	TGTGCCAGCAGCTTAGTGGGGACGGTGTTTGAAAAACTGTTTTTT
TRBD1	TRBJ1-2	-	TRBV7-3	CASSLYRDRVLGYTF	TGTGCCAGCAGCTTATACCGGGACAGGGTGCTTGGCTACACCTTC
-	TRBJ2-1	once	TRBV11-1	CASSLIFRGQATNEQFF	TGTGCCAGCAGCTTAATATTTAGGGGCCAAGCAACCAATGAGCAGTTCTTC
TRBD1	TRBJ2-1	-	TRBV10-3	CAGGQGGSYNEQFF	TGTGCCGGGGGACAGGGGGGCTCCTACAATGAGCAGTTCTTC
-	TRBJ2-5	-	TRBV28	CASSLSGGLWETQYF	TGTGCCAGCAGTTTAAGTGGGGGGCTTTGGGAGACCCAGTACTTC
-	TRBJ2-5	-	TRBV9	CASSVTGARQETQYF	TGTGCCAGCAGCGTAACTGGGGCCCGTCAAGAGACCCAGTACTTC
TRBD1	TRBJ2-5	-	TRBV7-6	CASSLWTGQETQYF	TGTGCCAGCAGCTTATGGACAGGCCAAGAGACCCAGTACTTC
-	TRBJ1-2	few	TRBV19	CASIDPGLDRYTF	TGTGCCAGTATTGACCCCGGTTTGGATCGCTACACCTTC
TRBD2	TRBJ2-1	once	TRBV11-3	CASSLGGGSSYNEQFF	TGTGCCAGCAGCTTAGGAGGCGGGAGCTCCTACAATGAGCAGTTCTTC
TRBD1	TRBJ2-7	-	TRBV4-1	CASSQLAGGALGEQYF	TGCGCCAGCAGCCAACTGGCAGGGGGCGCCTTGGGCGAGCAGTACTTC
-	TRBJ1-1	-	TRBV4-3	CASSQEASLNTEAFF	TGCGCCAGCAGCCAAGAAGCCAGCCTGAACACTGAAGCTTTCTTT
-	TRBJ1-1	once	TRBV12-5	CASGLDPGAGTEAFF	TGTGCTAGTGGTTTGGATCCGGGGGCGGGTACTGAAGCTTTCTTT
-	TRBJ2-7	-	TRBV5-6	CASSSDSQNEQYF	TGTGCCAGCAGCTCGGACAGCCAAAACGAGCAGTACTTC
-	TRBJ2-7	-	TRBV5-6	CASSLAGVGDEQYF	TGTGCCAGCAGCTTGGCCGGGGTCGGGGACGAGCAGTACTTC
-	TRBJ2-1	once	TRBV5-1	CASSSNRGEQFF	TGCGCCAGCAGCTCGAACCGGGGCGAGCAGTTCTTC